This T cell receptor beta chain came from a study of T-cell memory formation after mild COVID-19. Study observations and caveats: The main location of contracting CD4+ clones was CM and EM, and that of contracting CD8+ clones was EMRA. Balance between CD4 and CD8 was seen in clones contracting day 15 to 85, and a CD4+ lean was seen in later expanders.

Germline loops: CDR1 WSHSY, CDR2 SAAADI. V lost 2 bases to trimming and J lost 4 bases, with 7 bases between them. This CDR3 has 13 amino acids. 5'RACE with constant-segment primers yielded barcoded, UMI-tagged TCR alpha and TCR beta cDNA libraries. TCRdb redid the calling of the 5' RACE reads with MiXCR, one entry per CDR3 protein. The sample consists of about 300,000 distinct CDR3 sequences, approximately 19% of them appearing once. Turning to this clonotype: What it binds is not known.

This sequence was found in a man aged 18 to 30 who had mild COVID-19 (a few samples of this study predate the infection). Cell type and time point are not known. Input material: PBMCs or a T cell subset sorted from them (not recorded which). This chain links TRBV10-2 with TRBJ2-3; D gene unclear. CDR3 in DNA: TGCGCCAGCAGTGAGGGGCCATCAGATACGCAGTATTTT. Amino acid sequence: CASSEGPSDTQYF.